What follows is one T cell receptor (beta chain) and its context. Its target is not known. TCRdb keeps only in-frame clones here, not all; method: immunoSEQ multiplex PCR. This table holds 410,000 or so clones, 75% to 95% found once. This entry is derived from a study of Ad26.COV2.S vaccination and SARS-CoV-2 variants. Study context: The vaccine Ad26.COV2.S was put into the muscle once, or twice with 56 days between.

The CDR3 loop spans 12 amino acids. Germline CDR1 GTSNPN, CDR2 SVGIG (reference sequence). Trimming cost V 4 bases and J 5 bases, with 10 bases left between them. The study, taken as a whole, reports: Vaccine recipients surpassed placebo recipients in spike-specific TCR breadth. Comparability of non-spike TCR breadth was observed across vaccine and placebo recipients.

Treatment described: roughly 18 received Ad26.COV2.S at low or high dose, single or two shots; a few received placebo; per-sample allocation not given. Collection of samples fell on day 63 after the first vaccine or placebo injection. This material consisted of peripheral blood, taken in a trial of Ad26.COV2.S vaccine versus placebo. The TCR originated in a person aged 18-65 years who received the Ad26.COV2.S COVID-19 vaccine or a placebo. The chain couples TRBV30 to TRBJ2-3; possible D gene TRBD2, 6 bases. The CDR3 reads CAWMGLGDTQYF. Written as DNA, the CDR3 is TGTGCCTGGATGGGACTTGGAGATACGCAGTATTTT.